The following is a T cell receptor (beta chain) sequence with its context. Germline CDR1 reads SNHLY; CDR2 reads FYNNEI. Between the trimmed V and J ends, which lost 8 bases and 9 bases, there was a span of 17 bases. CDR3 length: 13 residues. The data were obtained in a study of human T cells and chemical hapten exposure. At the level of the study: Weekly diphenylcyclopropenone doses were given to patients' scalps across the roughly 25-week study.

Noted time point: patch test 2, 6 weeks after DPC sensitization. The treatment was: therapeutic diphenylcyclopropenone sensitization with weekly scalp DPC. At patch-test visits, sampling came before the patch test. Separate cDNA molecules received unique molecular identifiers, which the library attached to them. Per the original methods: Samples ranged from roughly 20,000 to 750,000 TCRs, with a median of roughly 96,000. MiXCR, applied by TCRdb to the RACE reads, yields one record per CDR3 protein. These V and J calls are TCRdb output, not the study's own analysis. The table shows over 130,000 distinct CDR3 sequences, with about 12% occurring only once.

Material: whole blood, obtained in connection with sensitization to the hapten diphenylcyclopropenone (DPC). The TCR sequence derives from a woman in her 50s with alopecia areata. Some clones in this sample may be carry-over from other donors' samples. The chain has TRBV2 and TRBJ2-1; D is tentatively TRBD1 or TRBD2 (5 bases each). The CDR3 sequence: CASLWDVQVEQFF. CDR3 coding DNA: TGTGCCAGCCTTTGGGACGTTCAAGTTGAGCAGTTCTTC.